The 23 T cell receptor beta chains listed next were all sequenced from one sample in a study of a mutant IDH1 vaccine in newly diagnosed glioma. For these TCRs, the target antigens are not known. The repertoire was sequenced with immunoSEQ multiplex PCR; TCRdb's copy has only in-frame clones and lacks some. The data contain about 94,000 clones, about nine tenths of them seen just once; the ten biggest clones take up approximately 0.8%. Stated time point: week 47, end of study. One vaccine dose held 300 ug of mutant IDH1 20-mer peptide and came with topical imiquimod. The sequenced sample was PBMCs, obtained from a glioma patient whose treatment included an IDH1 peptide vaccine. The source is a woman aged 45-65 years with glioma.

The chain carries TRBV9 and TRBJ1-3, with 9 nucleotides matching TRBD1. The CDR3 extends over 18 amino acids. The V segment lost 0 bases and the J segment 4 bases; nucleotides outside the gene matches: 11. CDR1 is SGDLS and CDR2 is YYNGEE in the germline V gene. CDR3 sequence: CASSVGSVGTGIGNTIYF. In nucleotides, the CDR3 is TGTGCCAGCAGCGTAGGCTCAGTGGGGACAGGGATAGGAAACACCATATATTTT.

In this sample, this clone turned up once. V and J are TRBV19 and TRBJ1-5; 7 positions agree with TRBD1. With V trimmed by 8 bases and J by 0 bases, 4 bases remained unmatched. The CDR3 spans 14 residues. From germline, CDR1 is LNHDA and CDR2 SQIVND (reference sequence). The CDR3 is CASLDRVSNQPQHF. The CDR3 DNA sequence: TGTGCCAGTTTAGACAGGGTTAGCAATCAGCCCCAGCATTTT.

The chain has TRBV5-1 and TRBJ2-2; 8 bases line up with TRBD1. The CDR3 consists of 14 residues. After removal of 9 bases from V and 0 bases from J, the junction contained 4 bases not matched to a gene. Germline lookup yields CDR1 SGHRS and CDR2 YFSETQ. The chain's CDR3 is CATQQGANTGELFF. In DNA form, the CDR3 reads TGCGCCACACAACAGGGGGCGAACACCGGGGAGCTGTTTTTT. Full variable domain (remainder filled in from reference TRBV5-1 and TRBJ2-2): KAGVTQTPRYLIKTRGQQVTLSCSPISGHRSVSWYQQTPGQGLQFLFEYFSETQRNKGNFPGRFSGRQFSNSRSEMNVSTLELGDSALYLCATQQGANTGELFFGEGSRLTVL.

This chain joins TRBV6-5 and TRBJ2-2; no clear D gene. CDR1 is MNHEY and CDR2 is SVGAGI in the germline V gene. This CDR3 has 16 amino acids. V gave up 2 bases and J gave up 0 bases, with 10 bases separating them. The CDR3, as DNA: TGTGCCAGCAGTTACAGCCAGGAACCGAACACCGGGGAGCTGTTTTTT. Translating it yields CASSYSQEPNTGELFF.

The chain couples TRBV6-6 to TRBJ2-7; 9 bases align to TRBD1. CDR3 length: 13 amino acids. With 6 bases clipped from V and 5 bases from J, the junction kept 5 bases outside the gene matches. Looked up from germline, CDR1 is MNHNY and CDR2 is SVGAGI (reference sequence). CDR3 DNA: TGTGCCAGCAGCGGGGACAGGGTCCACGAGCAGTACTTC. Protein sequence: CASSGDRVHEQYF.

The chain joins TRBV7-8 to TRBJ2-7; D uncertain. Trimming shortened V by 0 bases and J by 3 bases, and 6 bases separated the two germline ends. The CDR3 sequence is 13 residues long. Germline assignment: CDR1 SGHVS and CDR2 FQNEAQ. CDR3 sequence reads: CASSLAQIYEQYF. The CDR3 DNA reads TGTGCCAGCAGCTTAGCACAGATCTACGAGCAGTACTTC.

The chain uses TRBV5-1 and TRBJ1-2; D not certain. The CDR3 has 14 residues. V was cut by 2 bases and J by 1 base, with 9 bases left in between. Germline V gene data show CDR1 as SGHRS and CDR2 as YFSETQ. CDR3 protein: CASSFLGNNYGYTF. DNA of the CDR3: TGCGCCAGCAGCTTTCTGGGAAATAACTATGGCTACACCTTC.

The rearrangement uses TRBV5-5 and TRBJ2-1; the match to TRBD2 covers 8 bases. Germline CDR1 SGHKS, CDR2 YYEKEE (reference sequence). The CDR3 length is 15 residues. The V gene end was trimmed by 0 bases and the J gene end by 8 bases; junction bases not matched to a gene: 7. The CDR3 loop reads CASSLGSGSGYEQFF. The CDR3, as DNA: TGTGCCAGCAGCTTGGGCAGCGGGAGTGGCTATGAGCAGTTCTTC.

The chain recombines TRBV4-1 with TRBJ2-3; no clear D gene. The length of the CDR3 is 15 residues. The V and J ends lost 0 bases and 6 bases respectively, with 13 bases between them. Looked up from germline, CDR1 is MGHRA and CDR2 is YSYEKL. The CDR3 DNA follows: TGCGCCAGCAGCCAAGAACCCAGAAGAAGTGATACGCAGTATTTT. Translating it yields CASSQEPRRSDTQYF.

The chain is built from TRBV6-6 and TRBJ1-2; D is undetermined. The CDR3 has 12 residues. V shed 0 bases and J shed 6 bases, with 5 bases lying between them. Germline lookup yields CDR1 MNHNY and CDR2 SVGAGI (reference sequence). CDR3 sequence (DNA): TGTGCCAGCAGTTACTCGGATCATGGCTACACCTTC. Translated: CASSYSDHGYTF.

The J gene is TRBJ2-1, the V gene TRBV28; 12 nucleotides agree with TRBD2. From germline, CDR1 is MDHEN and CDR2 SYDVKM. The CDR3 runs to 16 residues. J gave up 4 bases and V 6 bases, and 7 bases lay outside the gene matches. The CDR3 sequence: CASRPTTSGGYNEQFF. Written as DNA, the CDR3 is TGTGCCAGCAGGCCCACGACTAGCGGGGGTTACAATGAGCAGTTCTTC. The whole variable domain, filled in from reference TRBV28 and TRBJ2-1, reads DVKVTQSSRYLVKRTGEKVFLECVQDMDHENMFWYRQDPGLGLRLIYFSYDVKMKEKGDIPEGYSVSREKKERFSLILESASTNQTSMYLCASRPTTSGGYNEQFFGPGTRLTVL.

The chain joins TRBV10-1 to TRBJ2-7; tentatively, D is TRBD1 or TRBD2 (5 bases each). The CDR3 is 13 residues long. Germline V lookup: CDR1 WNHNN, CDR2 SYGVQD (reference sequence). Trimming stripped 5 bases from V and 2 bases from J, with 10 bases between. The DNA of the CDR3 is TGCGCCAGCAGTCAGGGAGCTACCTACGAGCAGTACTTC. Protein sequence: CASSQGATYEQYF.

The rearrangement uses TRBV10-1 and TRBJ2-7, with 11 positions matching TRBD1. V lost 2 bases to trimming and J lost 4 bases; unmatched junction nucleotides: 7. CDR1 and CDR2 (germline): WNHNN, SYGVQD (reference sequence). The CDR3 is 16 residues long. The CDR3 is CASSEKIGTGGYEQYF. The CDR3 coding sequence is TGCGCCAGCAGTGAGAAAATTGGGACAGGGGGGTACGAGCAGTACTTC.

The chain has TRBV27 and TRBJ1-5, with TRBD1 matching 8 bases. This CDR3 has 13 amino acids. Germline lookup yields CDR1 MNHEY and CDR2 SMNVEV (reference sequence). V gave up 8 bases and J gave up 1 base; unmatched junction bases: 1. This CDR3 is CASRQGSNQPQHF. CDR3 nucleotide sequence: TGTGCCAGCCGACAGGGGAGCAATCAGCCCCAGCATTTT.

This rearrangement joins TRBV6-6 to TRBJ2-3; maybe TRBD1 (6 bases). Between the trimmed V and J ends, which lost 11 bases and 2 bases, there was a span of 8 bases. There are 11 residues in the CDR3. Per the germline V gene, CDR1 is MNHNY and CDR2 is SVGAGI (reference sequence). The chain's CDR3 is CAGGDTDTQYF. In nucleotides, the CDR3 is TGTGCCGGGGGCGACACAGATACGCAGTATTTT.

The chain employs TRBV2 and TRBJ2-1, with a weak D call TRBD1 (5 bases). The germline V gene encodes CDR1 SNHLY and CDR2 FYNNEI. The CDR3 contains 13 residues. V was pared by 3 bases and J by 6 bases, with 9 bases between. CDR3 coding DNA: TGTGCCAGCAGTGAGCAGGGCCCCAATGAGCAGTTCTTC. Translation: CASSEQGPNEQFF. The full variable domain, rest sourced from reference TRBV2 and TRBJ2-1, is EPEVTQTPSHQVTQMGQEVILRCVPISNHLYFYWYRQILGQKVEFLVSFYNNEISEKSEIFDDQFSVERPDGSNFTLKIRSTKLEDSAMYFCASSEQGPNEQFFGPGTRLTVL.

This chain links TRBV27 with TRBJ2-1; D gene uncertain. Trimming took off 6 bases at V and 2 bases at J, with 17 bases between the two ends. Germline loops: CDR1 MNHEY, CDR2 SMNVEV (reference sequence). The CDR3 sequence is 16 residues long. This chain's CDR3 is CASSHQMELPYNEQFF. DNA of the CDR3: TGTGCCAGCAGCCACCAGATGGAGCTCCCCTACAATGAGCAGTTCTTC.

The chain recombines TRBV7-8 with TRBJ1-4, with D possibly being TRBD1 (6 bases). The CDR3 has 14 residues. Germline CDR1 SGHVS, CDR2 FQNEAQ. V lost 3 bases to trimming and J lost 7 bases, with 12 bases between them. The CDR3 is CASSFVGAGEKLFF. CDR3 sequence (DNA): TGTGCCAGCAGCTTTGTGGGGGCAGGTGAAAAACTGTTTTTT.

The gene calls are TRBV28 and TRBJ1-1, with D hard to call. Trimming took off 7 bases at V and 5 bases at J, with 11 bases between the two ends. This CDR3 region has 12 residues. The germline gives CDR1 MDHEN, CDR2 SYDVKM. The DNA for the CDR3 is TGTGCCAGCACCGTAGGAGGGACTGAAGCTTTCTTT. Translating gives CASTVGGTEAFF.

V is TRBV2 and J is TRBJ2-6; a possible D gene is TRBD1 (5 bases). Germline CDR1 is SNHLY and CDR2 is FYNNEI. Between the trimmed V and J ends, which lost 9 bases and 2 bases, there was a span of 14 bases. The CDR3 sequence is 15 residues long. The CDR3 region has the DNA TGTGCCAGGGGGCCCTTAGGGACTGGGGCCAACGTCCTGACTTTC. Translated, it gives CARGPLGTGANVLTF. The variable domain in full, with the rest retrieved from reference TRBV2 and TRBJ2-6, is EPEVTQTPSHQVTQMGQEVILRCVPISNHLYFYWYRQILGQKVEFLVSFYNNEISEKSEIFDDQFSVERPDGSNFTLKIRSTKLEDSAMYFCARGPLGTGANVLTFGAGSRLTVL.

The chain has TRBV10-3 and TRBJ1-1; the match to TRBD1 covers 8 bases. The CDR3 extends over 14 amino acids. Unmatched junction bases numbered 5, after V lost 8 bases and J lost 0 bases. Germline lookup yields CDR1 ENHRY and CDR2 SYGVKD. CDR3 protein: CAILPQGVNTEAFF. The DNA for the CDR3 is TGTGCCATCCTACCACAGGGGGTGAACACTGAAGCTTTCTTT.

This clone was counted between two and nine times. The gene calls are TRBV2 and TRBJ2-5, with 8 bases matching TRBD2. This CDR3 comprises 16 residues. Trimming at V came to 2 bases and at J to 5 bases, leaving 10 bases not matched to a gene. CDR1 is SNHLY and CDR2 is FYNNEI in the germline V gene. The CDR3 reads CASSENSGTAGETQYF. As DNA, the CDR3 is TGTGCCAGCAGTGAAAATAGCGGGACCGCGGGGGAGACCCAGTACTTC.

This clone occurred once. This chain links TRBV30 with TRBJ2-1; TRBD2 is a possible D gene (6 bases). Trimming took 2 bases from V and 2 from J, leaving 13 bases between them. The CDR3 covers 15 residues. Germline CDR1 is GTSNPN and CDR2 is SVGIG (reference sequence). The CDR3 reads CAWSPGVAAYNEQFF. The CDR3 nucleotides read TGTGCCTGGAGTCCCGGGGTAGCGGCCTACAATGAGCAGTTCTTC. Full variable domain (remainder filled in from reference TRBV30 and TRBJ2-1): SQTIHQWPATLVQPVGSPLSLECTVEGTSNPNLYWYRQAAGRGLQLLFYSVGIGQISSEVPQNLSASRPQDRQFILSSKKLLLSDSGFYLCAWSPGVAAYNEQFFGPGTRLTVL.